The following is a T cell receptor (beta chain) sequence with its context. It has no known antigen specificity. No per-base quality is available; no much larger clone lies one base away. This sample was taken from a study of cytomegalovirus exposure and HLA in healthy donors (dated 2017 in TCRdb). For context, the study as a whole: In an earlier analysis of about 560 of the donors, about 270 Gb of sequence data and approximately 100 million unique TCR beta sequences from about 190 million T cells were reported. Approximately 300 gigabases of sequencing data and 91 million or so unique TCR sequences made up an early release that covered approximately 650 HLA-typed donors. Of the 398 genotyped donors, over 65% fell in the genetic ancestry cluster associated with self-reported Caucasian donors. The study aimed to test whether cataloging public T cell receptors could reveal signatures of past pathogen exposure. The study used immunosequencing to profile the T cell repertoires of 670 or so subjects and linked those repertoires to cytomegalovirus serostatus. Besides the first cohort of 500 to 700 subjects, a separate validation cohort made up of 90 to 150 different subjects was used. High-throughput TCR immunosequencing, statistical association of individual TCRs with disease status, and machine learning were combined to predict cytomegalovirus infection status. A later analysis re-examined previously published TCR beta repertoires from more than 600 donors and added high-resolution HLA genotyping to investigate patterns of TCR occurrence. The later analysis used no new phenotypic data to find candidate immune exposures, relying instead on TCR beta sequences and their occurrence across donors. To decide whether each TCR beta V gene segment behaved as functional or pseudogenic, an earlier analysis of approximately 620 of the donors relied on high-throughput TCR beta sequencing. Donor age, sex, ethnicity and CMV serostatus were collected together with the repertoire data. In a later genetic analysis, genome-wide SNP genotypes for 398 of the 666 donors were used, and that subset was treated as a discovery cohort. All discovery cohort repertoires had been generated on a single sequencing platform. HLA typing covered class I and class II loci at four-digit resolution. Typing coverage varied by locus: about 620-630 donors for A, B, C, DRB1 and DQB1; roughly 520 for DQA1; 600 to 610 for DPA1; roughly 450 for DPB1. Because of strong linkage in the cohort, roughly five DR-DQ haplotypes were treated as single units for association and clustering. Among 300 to 500 genotyped donors of the cohort, an average of roughly 230,000 unique TCR beta nucleotide sequences was sequenced per donor, of which about 18% were non-productive. Overall study results and their limits: The only immune exposure information available for the cohort was CMV serostatus. In a later genetic analysis, fewer N-insertions in productive TCRs were reported among donors in an Asian-associated ancestry cluster than the 666-donor mean. The presence/absence analyses assumed that sequencing depth was roughly uniform across donors, and that assumption may not be true. In a later analysis, TCR association rates were found to vary across HLA loci, with the most associated TCRs seen for DRB1 alleles and the fewest for HLA-C alleles. Specific HLA alleles were associated with 15,000 to 20,000 TCR beta sequences at a false discovery rate of 0.05 in a later analysis. Across donors, most TCR sequences were observed very rarely, whereas some public TCRs were present in many individuals. A further reported finding was that TCR beta sequences accurately predicted the HLA-A and HLA-B alleles for most subjects in the first cohort. Several of the top co-occurrence clusters appeared to be linked to parvovirus B19, influenza, CMV and Epstein-Barr virus, according to a later analysis. Because some donors lacked HLA typing at each locus, the association tests relied only on the typed subset. Three of the identified cytomegalovirus-associated TCR beta chains were confirmed in vitro to be specific for cytomegalovirus antigens. Only TCR beta chains were sequenced in this cohort, and the absence of alpha or paired-chain data limited detectable features. According to a later analysis, most CMV-associated TCR beta chains appeared to be HLA-restricted, and the HLA associations seemed to be driven largely by CMV exposure. In an earlier analysis of around 600 of the donors, most TCR beta V segments appeared in productive rearrangements about 90% or about 30% of the time, broadly matching IMGT annotations. The authors suggested that the approach could potentially be extended to other disease states and immunological phenotypes. The sequencing pipeline was judged likely to have produced a cluster of highly shared sequence variants as a technical artifact. In a later analysis, HLA-associated TCR beta chains showed more clonal expansion and lower generation probabilities than non-associated chains that were equally common. Some IMGT-functional V segments, including TRBV6-2 and TRBV6-3, could not be told apart with the 87-base-pair reads, so those segments were excluded. In a later genetic analysis, a missense DCLRE1C variant was associated with V-gene and J-gene trimming of TCR beta chains, and the association was replicated in an independent cohort. When HLA alleles, especially DR and DQ, strongly co-occurred, attributing TCR associations to individual alleles was difficult. The earlier analysis of about 600 of the donors excluded some 15 rarely observed V segments, including chromosome 9 orphons, because counts were too low. The study gave a list of roughly 150 TCR beta chains associated with cytomegalovirus. Correlated functional status among segregating V segments might reflect linkage disequilibrium, but an unknown experimental factor could not be ruled out. The classifier was reported to diagnose cytomegalovirus status with high specificity and sensitivity in both the original cohort and the validation cohort.

The library came from the immunoSEQ multiplex PCR assay. The multiplex PCR relied on a mix of 60 forward primers for TCR Vbeta segments and 13 reverse primers for TCR Jbeta segments. Amplification of the CDR3 region of rearranged TCR beta genes was performed with a multiplex PCR assay on genomic DNA. Amplified TCR beta libraries were sequenced as 87-base-pair reads on the Illumina HiSeq System. In the authors' own workflow: A later analysis counted tens of millions of unique TCR beta chains across the 690 or so repertoires, and around 9.9 million of these chains were shared by at least two donors. Raw reads were error-corrected and collapsed into unique sequences by a nearest-neighbor algorithm in which closely related sequences were merged to remove PCR and sequencing errors. V, D and J gene segments were assigned by aligning CDR3 sequences to IMGT reference sequences. For a sequence to be retained, a match of at least six nucleotides was required to both a V gene segment and a J gene segment. A rearrangement counted as productive if the CDR3 had no stop codons and remained in frame with V and J, and every other rearrangement counted as non-productive. Following IMGT convention, CDR3 was defined as the stretch from the second conserved V-encoded cysteine to the conserved J-encoded phenylalanine. In an earlier analysis of more than 550 of the donors, sequences lacking an unambiguous match to a single V gene segment were excluded. In an earlier analysis of several hundred of the donors, a V segment was called functional when productive rearrangements were above 56.7%, and segregating when the standard deviation between donors exceeded 5%. A statistical classification framework was built to diagnose cytomegalovirus status from the catalog of TCR beta chain sequences. In a later analysis, V and J genes were assigned by comparing TCR nucleotide sequences against IMGT/GENE-DB human TR gene sequences. The TCRdist pipeline was used in a later analysis to assign CDR3 sequences and most-parsimonious VDJ recombination scenarios. A later analysis defined each TCR beta chain by its CDR3 amino acid sequence plus V-gene family, and excluded reads lacking a unique V-gene family. As a way to deal with suspected cross-contamination and a sequencing artifact, a later analysis dropped roughly 600 nucleotide sequences that were highly shared and had low generation probability. In a later analysis, a clonal expansion index for each public chain was calculated from normalized within-repertoire ranks of inferred template counts. Generation probabilities in a later analysis came from a VDJ recombination model fitted to out-of-frame rearrangements, and those results were checked against IGoR. In a later analysis, hypergeometric tests were used to score TCR-TCR, TCR-HLA and TCR-CMV co-occurrence, with a repertoire-size bias correction applied to TCR pairs. A later analysis estimated false discovery rates by permuting HLA or CMV assignments 20 times. In a later analysis, co-occurring TCRs were grouped with DBSCAN, and TCRdist sequence similarity was added when clustering was performed within HLA-allele-positive subsets. Co-occurrence clustering excluded repertoires with fewer than 30,000 or more than 120,000 public chains, plus five with anomalous nucleotide sharing. TCRdb took over this immuneACCESS table, retaining in-frame rearrangements with V and J assigned. Such tables are incomplete; in checked studies, under half of the missing clones stem from an unresolved V gene, and the remainder is unexplained. That table gives V, J and clone size, and the DNA gave D and trimming. The sample yields around 210,000 clones; around 73% were counted once. The ten largest clones capture roughly 3% of the sample.

In total, around 600 healthy bone marrow donors made up the cohort. All cohort members were sampled while nominally healthy, although unrecorded immune exposures were likely present. The donor tested CMV seronegative and was one of the 352 seronegative cohort members. A peripheral blood sample was provided by each donor, and peripheral blood mononuclear cells were used for TCR beta sequencing. The Qiagen DNeasy Blood Extraction Kit was used to extract genomic DNA from the blood cell samples. V loses 3 bases at its end and J loses 13 bases; junction bases beyond the gene matches: 8. Its CDR3 holds 12 amino acids, cysteine through phenylalanine. Solely the CDR3 DNA is kept, with 36 bases framed from the first base. According to the germline V gene, CDR1 reads MDHEN and CDR2 reads SYDVKM.

The TCR sequence derives from a woman in her 30s in good health and CMV-seronegative. Sequencing was performed on PBMCs. The chain links TRBV28 with TRBJ1-2, with TRBD1 matching 7 junction bases. The DNA is as follows: TGTGCCAGCAGTTTGACAGGGTCTGGGGCCACCTTC. The resulting protein is CASSLTGSGATF.